This T cell receptor beta chain came from a study of blood T cell repertoires in COVID-19. As for the study in general: Samples taken during acute and convalescent COVID-19 were collected in the United States, Italy and Spain.

The protocol was immunoSEQ multiplex PCR, while the TCRdb copy is restricted to in-frame clones and leaves out a portion. The sample contains about 160,000 clones, over 80% of which appear only once. Residents of 20 to 25 US areas, aged roughly 18 to 89 years, made up the participants. Allocation to cohorts depended on clinical history reported by the participants. Donors in Cohort 3 counted as recovered after two negative PCRs, clearance, or symptom resolution. The CDR3 contains 14 residues. Germline V CDR1 and CDR2: SNHLY, FYNNEI. The ends were cut back, 2 bases at V and 5 bases at J, with 10 bases in the middle.

Sample: PBMCs or T cells enriched from blood (not recorded which). V usage is TRBV2 and J usage is TRBJ1-5; the D gene is possibly TRBD1 (5 bases). The receptor was isolated from a woman aged 45-60 years who had recovered from COVID-19. This chain's CDR3 is CASSERFRDQPQHF. In nucleotides, the CDR3 is TGTGCCAGCAGTGAACGGTTCAGGGATCAGCCCCAGCATTTT.